A single sample gave rise to the 9 T cell receptor beta chains below, sequenced in a study of cytotoxic CD8 clonotypes in ibrutinib-treated CLL. Libraries were prepared by immunoSEQ multiplex PCR; TCRdb keeps only in-frame clonotypes and omits some of them. The data show 15,000 or so clones, 68% seen once. The sequenced sample was PBMCs, obtained before ibrutinib treatment. These receptors were obtained from a human donor with chronic lymphocytic leukemia.

This chain links TRBV7-9 with TRBJ2-3; 7 nucleotides align to TRBD1. Germline CDR1 SEHNR, CDR2 FQNEAQ (reference sequence). The CDR3 totals 18 residues. V lost 7 bases, J lost 8 bases, and 24 bases stayed unmatched. The CDR3 DNA follows: TGTGCCAGCAACAGACTGTTACAGGGGATGACCGGGAAGGGTACGCAGTATTTT. Its translation is CASNRLLQGMTGKGTQYF.

This rearrangement joins TRBV5-1 to TRBJ2-7; unclear D gene. Trimming shortened V by 0 bases and J by 2 bases, and 9 bases separated the two germline ends. This CDR3 comprises 14 residues. CDR1 is SGHRS and CDR2 is YFSETQ in the germline V gene. CDR3 sequence: CASSLVDATYEQYF. The DNA of the CDR3 is TGCGCCAGCAGCTTGGTGGACGCCACCTACGAGCAGTACTTC.

This clone was counted between two and nine times. V and J are TRBV5-1 and TRBJ2-3, with D tentatively TRBD1 or TRBD2 (5 bases each). Trimming took off 4 bases at V and 1 base at J, with 13 bases between the two ends. In germline, CDR1 is SGHRS, CDR2 YFSETQ. This CDR3 spans 15 amino acids. In DNA, the CDR3 is TGCGCCAGCAGCCCGGGGCAGGAGGGCACAGATACGCAGTATTTT. Its protein product is CASSPGQEGTDTQYF.

The genes are TRBV19 and TRBJ1-1; D perhaps matches TRBD1 (6 bases). The ends were cut back, 11 bases at V and 0 bases at J, with 19 bases in the middle. Per the germline V gene, CDR1 is LNHDA and CDR2 is SQIVND (reference sequence). This CDR3 spans 15 amino acids. CDR3 DNA sequence: TGTGCCTCTAAACGGGGGGCCCTAATGAACACTGAAGCTTTCTTT. Translating gives CASKRGALMNTEAFF.

The chain recombines TRBV9 with TRBJ2-7; 9 bases match TRBD2. The germline CDR1 and CDR2 sequences are SGDLS and YYNGEE. Trimming at V came to 0 bases and at J to 0 bases, leaving 4 bases not matched to a gene. This CDR3 contains 16 residues. The CDR3 nucleotides are TGTGCCAGCAGCGTAGCTGCTAGCGGGGTCTCCTACGAGCAGTACTTC. This encodes CASSVAASGVSYEQYF. The full variable domain, rest sourced from reference TRBV9 and TRBJ2-7, is DSGVTQTPKHLITATGQRVTLRCSPRSGDLSVYWYQQSLDQGLQFLIQYYNGEERAKGNILERFSAQQFPDLHSELNLSSLELGDSALYFCASSVAASGVSYEQYFGPGTRLTVT.

V usage is TRBV30 and J usage is TRBJ1-5, with D maybe TRBD1 (5 bases). This CDR3 spans 15 amino acids. Germline values: CDR1 GTSNPN, CDR2 SVGIG (reference sequence). V gave up 3 bases and J gave up 0 bases, with 12 bases separating them. Here the CDR3 reads CAWSPGGNSNQPQHF. The DNA for the CDR3 is TGTGCCTGGAGCCCGGGGGGGAATAGCAATCAGCCCCAGCATTTT.

The chain employs TRBV2 and TRBJ1-1; D may be TRBD1 (5 bases). The CDR3 has 12 amino acids. The germline CDR1 and CDR2 sequences are SNHLY and FYNNEI. V was shortened by 1 base and J by 10 bases, with 10 bases between the two germline ends. The DNA of the CDR3 is TGTGCCAGCAGTGAAGAAGAGGGGCCAGCTTTCTTT. It yields the protein CASSEEEGPAFF.

This sequence joins TRBV5-4 and TRBJ1-2; D not certain. V was clipped by 3 bases and J by 1 base, with 13 bases between them. Germline V gene data show CDR1 as SGHNT and CDR2 as YYREEE (reference sequence). The CDR3 is made up of 15 amino acids. CDR3 nucleotide sequence: TGTGCCAGCAGCTCCCGGGAGACACTTAACTATGGCTACACCTTC. Amino acids: CASSSRETLNYGYTF. The full variable domain, completed using reference TRBV5-4 and TRBJ1-2, is ETGVTQSPTHLIKTRGQQVTLRCSSQSGHNTVSWYQQALGQGPQFIFQYYREEENGRGNFPPRFSGLQFPNYSSELNVNALELDDSALYLCASSSRETLNYGYTFGSGTRLTVV.

The CDR3 sequence is CASSGGRTSGSRRFQETQYF. The CDR3 region has the DNA TGTGCCAGCAGCGGGGGCAGGACTAGCGGCAGTAGGAGGTTCCAAGAGACCCAGTACTTC. V gene TRBV5-4 combines with J gene TRBJ2-5; 10 nucleotides line up with TRBD2. The germline V gene has CDR1 SGHNT and CDR2 YYREEE (reference sequence). J lost 1 base, V lost 4 bases, and 19 bases had no gene match. This CDR3 region has 20 residues.